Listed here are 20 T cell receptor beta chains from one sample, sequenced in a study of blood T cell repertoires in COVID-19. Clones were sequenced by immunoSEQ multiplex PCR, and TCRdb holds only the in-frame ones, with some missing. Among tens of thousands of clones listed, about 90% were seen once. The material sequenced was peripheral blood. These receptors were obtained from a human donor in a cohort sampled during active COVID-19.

CDR3 sequence: CASSPDDSSIGQPQHF. CDR3 sequence (DNA): TGTGCCAGCTCACCGGACGACAGCTCCATCGGGCAGCCCCAGCATTTT. V is TRBV18 and J is TRBJ1-5; D is perhaps TRBD1 (5 bases). Deletions cut 3 bases from V and 7 bases from J, with 19 bases between. Germline V CDR1 and CDR2: KGHSH, LQKENI. This CDR3 comprises 16 residues. Full variable domain (rest looked up from reference TRBV18 and TRBJ1-5): NAGVMQNPRHLVRRRGQEARLRCSPMKGHSHVYWYRQLPEEGLKFMVYLQKENIIDESGMPKERFSAEFPKEGPSILRIQQVVRGDSAAYFCASSPDDSSIGQPQHFGDGTRLSIL.

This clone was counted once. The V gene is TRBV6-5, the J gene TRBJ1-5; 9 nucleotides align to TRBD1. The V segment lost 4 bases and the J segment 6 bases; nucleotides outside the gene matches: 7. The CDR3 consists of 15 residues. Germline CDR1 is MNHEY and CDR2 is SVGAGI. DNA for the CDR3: TGTGCCAGCAGTTTTTCCGGGACAGGGATTCAGCCCCAGCATTTT. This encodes CASSFSGTGIQPQHF.

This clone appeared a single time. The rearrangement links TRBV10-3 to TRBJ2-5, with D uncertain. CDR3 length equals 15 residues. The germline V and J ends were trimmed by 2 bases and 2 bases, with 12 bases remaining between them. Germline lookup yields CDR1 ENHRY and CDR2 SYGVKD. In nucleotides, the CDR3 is TGTGCCATCAGTGAGGGTGGCAGGCCACAAGAGACCCAGTACTTC. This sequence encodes CAISEGGRPQETQYF.

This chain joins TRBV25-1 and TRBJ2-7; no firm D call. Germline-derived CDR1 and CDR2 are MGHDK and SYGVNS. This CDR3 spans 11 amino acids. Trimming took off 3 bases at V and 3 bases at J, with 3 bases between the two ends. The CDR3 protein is CASSDLYEQYF. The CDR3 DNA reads TGTGCCAGCAGTGACCTCTACGAGCAGTACTTC.

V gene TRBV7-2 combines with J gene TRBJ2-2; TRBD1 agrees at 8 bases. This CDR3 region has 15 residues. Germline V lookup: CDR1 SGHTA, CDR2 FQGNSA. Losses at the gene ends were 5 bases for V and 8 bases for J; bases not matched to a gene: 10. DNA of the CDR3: TGTGCCAGCAGCCCTACGGACAGGGAGATTGGGGAGCTGTTTTTT. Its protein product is CASSPTDREIGELFF.

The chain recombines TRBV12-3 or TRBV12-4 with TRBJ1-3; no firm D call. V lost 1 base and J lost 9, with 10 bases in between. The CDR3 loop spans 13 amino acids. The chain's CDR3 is CASSLGSSGTIYF. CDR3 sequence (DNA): TGTGCCAGCAGTTTAGGATCCTCGGGCACCATATATTTT.

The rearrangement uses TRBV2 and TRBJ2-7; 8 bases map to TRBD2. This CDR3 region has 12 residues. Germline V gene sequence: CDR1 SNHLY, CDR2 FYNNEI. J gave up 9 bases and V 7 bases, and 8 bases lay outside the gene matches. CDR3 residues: CASTSAGARQYF. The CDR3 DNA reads TGTGCCAGCACCTCAGCGGGGGCAAGGCAGTACTTC.

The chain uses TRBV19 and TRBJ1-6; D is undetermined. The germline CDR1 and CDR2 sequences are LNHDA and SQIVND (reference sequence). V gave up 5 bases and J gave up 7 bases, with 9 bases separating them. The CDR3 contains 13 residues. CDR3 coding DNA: TGTGCCAGTAGTCGGGAGAAGAATTCACCCCTCCACTTT. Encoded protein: CASSREKNSPLHF.

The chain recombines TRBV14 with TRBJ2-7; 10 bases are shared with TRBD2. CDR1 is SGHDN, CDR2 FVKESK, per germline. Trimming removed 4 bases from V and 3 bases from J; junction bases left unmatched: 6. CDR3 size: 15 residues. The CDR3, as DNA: TGTGCCAGCAGCCCCCAAGCGGGAGGGCTCTACGAGCAGTACTTC. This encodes CASSPQAGGLYEQYF.

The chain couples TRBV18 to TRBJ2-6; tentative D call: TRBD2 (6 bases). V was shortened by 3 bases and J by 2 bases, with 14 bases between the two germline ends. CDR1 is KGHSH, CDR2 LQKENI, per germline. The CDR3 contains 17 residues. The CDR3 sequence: CASSPIPRTTGANVLTF. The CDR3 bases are TGTGCCAGCTCACCCATCCCCCGGACTACTGGGGCCAACGTCCTGACTTTC.

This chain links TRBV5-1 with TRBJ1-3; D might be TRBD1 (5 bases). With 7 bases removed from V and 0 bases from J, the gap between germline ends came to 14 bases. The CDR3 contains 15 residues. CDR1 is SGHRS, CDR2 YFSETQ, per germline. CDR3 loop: CASRAGLSSGNTIYF. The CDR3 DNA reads TGCGCCAGCCGAGCGGGACTTAGCTCTGGAAACACCATATATTTT.

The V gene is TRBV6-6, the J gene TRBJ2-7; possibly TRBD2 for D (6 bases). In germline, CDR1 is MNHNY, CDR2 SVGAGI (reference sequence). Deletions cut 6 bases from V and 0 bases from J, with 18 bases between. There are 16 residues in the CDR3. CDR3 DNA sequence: TGTGCCAGCAGGAACCGGGACTCGATTAGCTCCTACGAGCAGTACTTC. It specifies CASRNRDSISSYEQYF.

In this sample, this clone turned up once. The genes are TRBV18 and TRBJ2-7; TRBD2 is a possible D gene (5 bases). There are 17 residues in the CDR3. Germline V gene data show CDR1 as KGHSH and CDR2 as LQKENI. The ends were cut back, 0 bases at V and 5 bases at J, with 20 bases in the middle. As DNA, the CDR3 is TGTGCCAGCTCACCACCGCTCACTACCTTCGACGGGGACGAGCAGTACTTC. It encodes CASSPPLTTFDGDEQYF.

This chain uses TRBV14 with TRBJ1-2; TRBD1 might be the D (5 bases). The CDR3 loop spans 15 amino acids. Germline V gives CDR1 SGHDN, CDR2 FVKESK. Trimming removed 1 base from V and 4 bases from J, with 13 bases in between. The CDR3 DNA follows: TGTGCCAGCAGCCAAGTGCAGGGCATGGCCTATGGCTACACCTTC. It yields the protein CASSQVQGMAYGYTF.

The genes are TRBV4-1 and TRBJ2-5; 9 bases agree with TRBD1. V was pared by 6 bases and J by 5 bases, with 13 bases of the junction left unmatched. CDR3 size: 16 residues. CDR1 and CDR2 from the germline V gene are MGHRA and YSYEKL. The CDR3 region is CASSESNRGREETQYF. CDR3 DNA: TGCGCCAGCAGTGAATCGAACAGGGGGCGGGAGGAGACCCAGTACTTC.

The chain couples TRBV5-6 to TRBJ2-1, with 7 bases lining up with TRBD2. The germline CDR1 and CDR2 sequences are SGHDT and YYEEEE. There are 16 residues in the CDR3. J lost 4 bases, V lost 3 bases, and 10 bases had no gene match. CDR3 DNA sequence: TGTGCCAGCAGCTCGGGCCCGGCTAGCGGTTACAATGAGCAGTTCTTC. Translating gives CASSSGPASGYNEQFF.

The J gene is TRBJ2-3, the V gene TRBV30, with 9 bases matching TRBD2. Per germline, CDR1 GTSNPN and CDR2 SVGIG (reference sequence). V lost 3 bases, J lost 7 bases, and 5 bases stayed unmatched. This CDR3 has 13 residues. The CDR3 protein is CAWRGGGANTQYF. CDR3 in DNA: TGTGCCTGGAGGGGCGGGGGGGCGAATACGCAGTATTTT.

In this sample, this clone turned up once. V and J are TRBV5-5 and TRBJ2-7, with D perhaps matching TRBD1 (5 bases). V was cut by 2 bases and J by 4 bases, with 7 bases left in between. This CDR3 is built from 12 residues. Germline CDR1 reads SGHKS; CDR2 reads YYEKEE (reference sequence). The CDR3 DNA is TGTGCCAGCAGCTTAGGGGTGTACGAGCAGTACTTC. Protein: CASSLGVYEQYF.

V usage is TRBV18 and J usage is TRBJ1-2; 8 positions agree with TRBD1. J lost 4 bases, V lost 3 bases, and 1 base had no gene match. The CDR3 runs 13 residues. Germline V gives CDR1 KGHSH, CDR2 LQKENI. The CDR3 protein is CASSPDRGYGYTF. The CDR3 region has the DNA TGTGCCAGCTCACCCGACAGGGGCTATGGCTACACCTTC.

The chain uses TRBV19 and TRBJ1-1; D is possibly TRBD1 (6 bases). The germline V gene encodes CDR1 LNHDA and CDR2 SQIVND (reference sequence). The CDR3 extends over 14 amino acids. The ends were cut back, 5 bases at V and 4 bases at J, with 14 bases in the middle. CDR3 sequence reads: CASSRTGTSTEAFF. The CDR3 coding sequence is TGTGCCAGTAGTCGAACAGGGACCTCCACTGAAGCTTTCTTT. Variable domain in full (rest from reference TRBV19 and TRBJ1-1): DGGITQSPKYLFRKEGQNVTLSCEQNLNHDAMYWYRQDPGQGLRLIYYSQIVNDFQKGDIAEGYSVSREKKESFPLTVTSAQKNPTAFYLCASSRTGTSTEAFFGQGTRLTVV.